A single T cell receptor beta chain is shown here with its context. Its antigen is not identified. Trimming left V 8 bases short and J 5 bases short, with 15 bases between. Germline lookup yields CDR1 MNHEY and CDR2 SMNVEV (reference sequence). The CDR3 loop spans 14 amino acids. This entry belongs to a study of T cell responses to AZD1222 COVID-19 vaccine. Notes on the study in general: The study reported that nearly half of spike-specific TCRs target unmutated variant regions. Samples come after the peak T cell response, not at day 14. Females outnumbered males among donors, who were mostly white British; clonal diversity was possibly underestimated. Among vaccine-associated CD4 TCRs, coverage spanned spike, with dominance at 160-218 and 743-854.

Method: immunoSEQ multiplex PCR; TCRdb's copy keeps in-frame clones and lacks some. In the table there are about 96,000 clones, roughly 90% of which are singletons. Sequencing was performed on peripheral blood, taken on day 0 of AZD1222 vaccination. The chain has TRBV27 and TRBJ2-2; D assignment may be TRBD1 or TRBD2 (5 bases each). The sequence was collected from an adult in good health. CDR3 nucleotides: TGTGCCAGCTCCACTGGGGACCGTACCGGGGAGCTGTTTTTT. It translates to CASSTGDRTGELFF.